The TCR beta chain under discussion was sequenced for a study of control samples from healthy donors and cancer patients. Repertoires were generated with immunoSEQ multiplex PCR, while TCRdb's copy carries only in-frame clones and drops some. The table has tens of thousands of clones, roughly nine tenths seen once. Germline V lookup: CDR1 SQVTM, CDR2 ANQGSEA. CDR3 length: 11 residues. Deletions cut 0 bases from V and 11 bases from J, with 10 bases between. The source is a woman in her 70s in good health. Input material: blood. The chain joins TRBV29-1 to TRBJ1-1; weak D call: TRBD1 (5 bases). This chain's CDR3 is CSVEEVGVAFF. Here the CDR3 DNA reads TGCAGCGTTGAAGAGGTAGGGGTGGCTTTCTTT.